This T cell receptor beta chain comes out of a study of OX40 agonist ivuxolimab in advanced cancers. The wider study: The study treated patients with ivuxolimab, an agonistic anti-OX40 (CD134) antibody.

Losses at the gene ends were 10 bases for V and 7 bases for J; bases not matched to a gene: 18. Germline CDR1 MDHEN, CDR2 SYDVKM. CDR3 size: 17 residues. Cycle 7 day 1, cycle 4 day 1, and baseline were the timepoints at which blood was sampled. Clones were read by immunoSEQ multiplex PCR, and TCRdb kept only the in-frame ones, dropping some. The data show about 53,000 clones, with more than 80% seen just once and 11% held by the top ten. The clonotype was recovered from an adult with an advanced solid tumor such as melanoma, head and neck, liver or kidney cancer. The chain couples TRBV28 to TRBJ2-3; 12 positions agree with TRBD1. Sequences were derived from CD4+ or CD8+ T cells sorted from blood, sampled in a trial of the OX40 agonist ivuxolimab. In nucleotides, the CDR3 is TGTGCCACCCAAGCGAGGGGCGGGACAGGGGGCACTTATACGCAGTATTTT. Translated: CATQARGGTGGTYTQYF.